This T cell receptor beta chain was found in a study of identical twins. Findings and limits, study-wide: Excess sharing between twins was weaker in beta out-of-frame sequences. Zero-insertion results could be subject to partial confounding by invariant MAIT and iNKT cells.

Via MiXCR, TCRdb re-called the 5' RACE reads, giving one row per CDR3 protein. The top ten clones hold roughly 12% of a sample with 410,000 or so distinct CDR3 sequences, approximately 17% of them seen once. The CDR3 has 18 residues. V shed 6 bases and J shed 1 base, with 24 bases lying between them. CDR1 and CDR2 (germline): MNHNS, SASEGT. This clonotype appeared many times. What it binds is unknown. The chain joins TRBV6-1 to TRBJ1-2; D possibly corresponds to TRBD1 (6 bases). The receptor's source is a man between 45 and 60 years old in good health. The sequenced sample consisted of naive T cells sorted from blood. This CDR3 reads CASSLRPPVTGNNYGYTF. In nucleotides, the CDR3 is TGTGCCAGCAGCCTACGACCACCGGTTACAGGGAATAACTATGGCTACACCTTC.